Listed here are 22 T cell receptor beta chains from one sample, sequenced in a study of T cells in Graves' hyperthyroidism and ophthalmopathy. TCR beta CDR3 regions were amplified from RNA transcripts. The HTBI set primed first-round TCR CDR3 RT-PCR. TCRdb redid the calling of the multiplex PCR reads with MiXCR, one entry per CDR3 protein. The sample has roughly 500,000 distinct CDR3 sequences, around 22% seen once; the top ten hold 10% to 12%. Sequenced material: blood. The receptors come from a woman aged 25 to 39 with Graves' ophthalmopathy.

This clonotype was recorded many times. The genes are TRBV5-6 and TRBJ1-2, with 8 bases matching TRBD1. The CDR3 runs to 14 residues. Losses at the gene ends were 3 bases for V and 2 bases for J; bases not matched to a gene: 3. Germline V gene sequence: CDR1 SGHDT, CDR2 YYEEEE. For the CDR3, the DNA is TGTGCCAGCAGCTGGACAGGGTTCAACTATGGCTACACCTTC. The encoded protein is CASSWTGFNYGYTF.

This clonotype has ten or more counts. J is TRBJ1-5 and V is TRBV15; a weak D match, TRBD1 (6 bases). V dropped 0 bases and J dropped 0 bases, with 12 bases sitting between them. The CDR3 loop spans 17 amino acids. Germline CDR1 and CDR2: LNHNV and YYDKDF (reference sequence). The CDR3, as DNA: TGTGCCACCAGCAGAGAAACAGGGCCCTATAGCAATCAGCCCCAGCATTTT. It codes for CATSRETGPYSNQPQHF.

As for this clonotype: A much larger clone is a single base away; this may be a read error. The V call is TRBV2, the J call TRBJ2-5; the D is unclear. Germline V gene sequence: CDR1 SNHLY, CDR2 FYNNEI. CDR3 length equals 15 residues. The CDR3 DNA follows: TGTGCCAGCACCCCTGGGGTCGGGCGGCAAGAGATCCAGTACTTC. Protein: CASTPGVGRQEIQYF.

The chain joins TRBV15 to TRBJ2-7; D is unclear. Germline lookup yields CDR1 LNHNV and CDR2 YYDKDF (reference sequence). The CDR3 contains 13 residues. Trimming removed 7 bases from V and 0 bases from J, with 10 bases in between. The CDR3 DNA reads TGTGCCACCACGGACGGATTCTCCTACGAGCAGTACTTC. Its translation is CATTDGFSYEQYF.

This clonotype was observed many times. The V and J genes are TRBV2 and TRBJ1-1, with a tentative D call TRBD1 (6 bases). V gave up 2 bases and J gave up 7 bases, with 17 bases separating them. The CDR3 covers 15 residues. Germline loops: CDR1 SNHLY, CDR2 FYNNEI. Here the CDR3 reads CASSEYQRRGIEAFF. The CDR3 DNA sequence: TGTGCCAGCAGTGAATACCAACGGAGGGGGATTGAAGCTTTCTTT.

This clonotype has only a few counts. The chain recombines TRBV20-1 with TRBJ1-1, with D maybe TRBD1 (5 bases). Trimming pared 4 bases from V and 3 bases from J, leaving 12 bases between. Looked up from germline, CDR1 is DFQATT and CDR2 is SNEGSKA (reference sequence). The CDR3 extends over 13 amino acids. The CDR3 loop reads CSAIRREYTEAFF. CDR3 DNA: TGCAGTGCTATCCGCAGGGAGTACACTGAAGCTTTCTTT.

This clonotype was observed many times. The rearrangement uses TRBV3-1 and TRBJ1-2, with D hard to call. The V end lost 1 base, the J end lost 8 bases, and 8 bases lay between the germline ends. CDR1 and CDR2 (germline): LGHDT, YNNKEL (reference sequence). There are 12 residues in the CDR3. CDR3 nucleotide sequence: TGTGCCAGCAGCCAAGGGGTTTACGGCTACACCTTC. Translated: CASSQGVYGYTF.

This clonotype was observed at least ten times. The V gene is TRBV13, the J gene TRBJ1-2; TRBD1 matches 9 bases. The V and J ends lost 5 bases and 7 bases, in that order; junction bases with no gene match: 8. This CDR3 has 14 residues. Germline V gene sequence: CDR1 PRHDT, CDR2 FYEKMQ (reference sequence). DNA of the CDR3: TGTGCCAGCAGCATCACAGGGGGCTTGCGTGGCTACACCTTC. It translates to CASSITGGLRGYTF.

The CDR3 coding sequence is TGTGCCATCAGTGCCGTAGGGGAATACAACTATGGCTACACCTTC. Translated: CAISAVGEYNYGYTF. This chain uses TRBV10-3 with TRBJ1-2; a possible D gene is TRBD1 (5 bases). The CDR3 sequence is 15 residues long. The germline CDR1 and CDR2 sequences are ENHRY and SYGVKD. V lost 4 bases to trimming and J lost 2 bases, with 14 bases between them.

This clonotype was seen only a few times. Since a much larger clone is just one base distant, this may be a read error. This chain joins TRBV4-1 and TRBJ1-2, with D unclear. CDR1 and CDR2 from the germline V gene are MGHRA and YSYEKL. CDR3 length equals 15 residues. The CDR3 sequence is CASCQERHILYGYTF. The CDR3 DNA follows: TGCGCCAGCTGCCAAGAGCGTCACATCCTCTATGGCTACACCTTC.

This clonotype was counted ten times or more. The gene calls are TRBV6-1 and TRBJ2-4; D gene uncertain. Deletions cut 6 bases from V and 0 bases from J, with 6 bases between. This CDR3 comprises 13 residues. The germline CDR1 and CDR2 sequences are MNHNS and SASEGT. CDR3 region: CASRELAKNIQYF. Written as DNA, the CDR3 is TGTGCCAGCAGGGAGCTAGCCAAAAACATTCAGTACTTC.

At least ten counts were recorded for this clonotype. The chain recombines TRBV11-2 with TRBJ2-2; D possibly corresponds to TRBD1 (5 bases). The CDR3 runs 15 residues. Trimming took 1 base from V and 0 from J, leaving 6 bases between them. Germline CDR1 SGHAT, CDR2 FQNNGV. CDR3 residues: CASSLVGPNTGELFF. The CDR3 coding sequence is TGTGCCAGCAGCTTAGTGGGGCCGAACACCGGGGAGCTGTTTTTT.

The chain uses TRBV28 and TRBJ1-2; no clear D gene. Per germline, CDR1 MDHEN and CDR2 SYDVKM. V shed 7 bases and J shed 0 bases, with 9 bases lying between them. This CDR3 region has 13 residues. The CDR3 bases are TGTGCCAGCACAGACGGGGCTAACTATGGCTACACCTTC. Translating gives CASTDGANYGYTF.

This clonotype was observed at least ten times. The V call is TRBV28, the J call TRBJ2-5, with D maybe TRBD2 (5 bases). The V end lost 5 bases, the J end lost 5 bases, and 21 bases lay between the germline ends. This CDR3 has 16 residues. The germline V gene has CDR1 MDHEN and CDR2 SYDVKM. For the CDR3, the DNA is TGTGCCAGCAGTCCCTCCGGCGGGTGGGCTTGGGAGACCCAGTACTTC. Encoded protein: CASSPSGGWAWETQYF.

As regards this clonotype: This may be a read error: a much more frequent sequence differs by one nucleotide. The chain joins TRBV18 to TRBJ2-7, with D uncertain. CDR3 size: 12 residues. Trimming cost V 2 bases and J 7 bases, with 9 bases left between them. CDR1 KGHSH and CDR2 LQKENI come from the germline V gene. The CDR3 DNA reads TGTGCCAGCTCACCATGGGTAGGGGAGCAGTACTTC. It is translated as CASSPWVGEQYF.

In this sample, this clonotype turned up many times. This sequence joins TRBV6-1 and TRBJ1-3; D is perhaps TRBD1 (5 bases). V shed 8 bases and J shed 0 bases, with 5 bases lying between them. Per germline, CDR1 MNHNS and CDR2 SASEGT. The CDR3 sequence is 12 residues long. This chain's CDR3 is CASGTSGNTIYF. The CDR3 bases are TGTGCCAGCGGGACCTCTGGAAACACCATATATTTT.

This clonotype turned up a few times. This chain connects TRBV29-1 to TRBJ2-2, with a possible D match to TRBD1 (5 bases). From germline, CDR1 is SQVTM and CDR2 ANQGSEA. This CDR3 has 15 residues. V lost 3 bases and J lost 5, with 16 bases in between. The CDR3 DNA reads TGCAGCGTTGAGGACGACAGAGTGAGAACCGGGGAGCTGTTTTTT. Translation gives CSVEDDRVRTGELFF.

This clonotype was detected ten times or more. The chain combines TRBV14 with TRBJ1-1; 7 bases match TRBD1. CDR3 size: 13 residues. V lost 4 bases to trimming and J lost 7 bases; unmatched junction nucleotides: 6. CDR1 SGHDN and CDR2 FVKESK come from the germline V gene. CDR3 in amino acids: CASSPQGTNEAFF. In DNA form, the CDR3 reads TGTGCCAGCAGCCCACAGGGGACGAATGAAGCTTTCTTT.

The chain links TRBV27 to TRBJ1-5, with a possible D match to TRBD1 (6 bases). From germline, CDR1 is MNHEY and CDR2 SMNVEV (reference sequence). Trimming left V 4 bases short and J 0 bases short, with 16 bases between. The CDR3 has 17 residues. The CDR3 DNA reads as TGTGCCAGCAGTTCGAAACCCACAGGGTTTAGCAATCAGCCCCAGCATTTT. Its protein is CASSSKPTGFSNQPQHF.

This clonotype occurred a few times. The genes are TRBV6-1 and TRBJ2-7; D is unresolved. The CDR3 has 13 amino acids. The V gene lost 8 bases and the J gene lost 0 bases, with 11 bases spanning the gap. Germline CDR1 MNHNS, CDR2 SASEGT. The CDR3 region is CASLTQVSYEQYF. Here the CDR3 DNA reads TGTGCCAGCCTCACTCAGGTCTCCTACGAGCAGTACTTC.

This clonotype was found many times. The chain joins TRBV12-3 or TRBV12-4 to TRBJ2-2, with no clear D. There are 12 residues in the CDR3. Trimming took off 2 bases at V and 9 bases at J, with 7 bases between the two ends. For the CDR3, the DNA is TGTGCCAGCAGTTTACTCGGGCGGGAGCTGTTTTTT. Residues: CASSLLGRELFF.

As to this clonotype: This may be a read error, as it is one base from a much larger clone. This chain links TRBV6-5 with TRBJ2-5; either TRBD1 or TRBD2 may fit D (5 bases each). The CDR3 spans 16 residues. Germline V gene data show CDR1 as MNHEY and CDR2 as SVGAGI. CDR3 nucleotides: TGTGCCGGCAGTTATCCACAGACTTTTGGGGGAGAGACCAAGTACTTC. This encodes CAGSYPQTFGGETKYF.